What follows are 14 T cell receptor beta chains derived from one specimen sequenced in a study of cytotoxic CD8 clonotypes in ibrutinib-treated CLL. Generated by immunoSEQ multiplex PCR, the TCRdb table keeps only in-frame clones and is missing some. The sample has about 180,000 clones, approximately 84% seen once. The sample consisted of PBMCs, taken after 24 months of ibrutinib treatment. The receptor set was obtained from a human donor with chronic lymphocytic leukemia.

The table lists this clone with a count of one. CDR3 nucleotides: TGTGCCAGCAGCTTAGGCGAGGGCAGGGGTCCAGGGGGCTACACCTTC. Protein sequence: CASSLGEGRGPGGYTF. The chain links TRBV7-2 to TRBJ1-2; TRBD1 might be the D (6 bases). Per germline, CDR1 SGHTA and CDR2 FQGNSA. The CDR3 loop spans 16 amino acids. The germline V and J ends were trimmed by 1 base and 8 bases, with 20 bases remaining between them.

This clone appeared a few times. The chain has TRBV28 and TRBJ2-1, with D uncertain. CDR1 and CDR2 from the germline V gene are MDHEN and SYDVKM. The CDR3 contains 14 residues. V was trimmed by 6 bases and J by 3 bases, leaving 12 bases between them. CDR3 amino acids: CASRVTGYYNEQFF. For the CDR3, the DNA is TGTGCCAGCAGAGTAACGGGTTACTACAATGAGCAGTTCTTC. Full variable domain (rest looked up from reference TRBV28 and TRBJ2-1): DVKVTQSSRYLVKRTGEKVFLECVQDMDHENMFWYRQDPGLGLRLIYFSYDVKMKEKGDIPEGYSVSREKKERFSLILESASTNQTSMYLCASRVTGYYNEQFFGPGTRLTVL.

The chain combines TRBV6-5 with TRBJ2-3; possible D gene TRBD1, 5 bases. V was clipped by 6 bases and J by 1 base, with 14 bases between them. CDR3 size: 15 residues. Germline V gene data show CDR1 as MNHEY and CDR2 as SVGAGI. CDR3 nucleotide sequence: TGTGCCAGCAGCCTTAAGGGGTGGCGCACAGATACGCAGTATTTT. Protein sequence: CASSLKGWRTDTQYF.

The CDR3 coding sequence is TGTGCCAGTAGTCCAGGACTAGCGGAGGGCACAGATACGCAGTATTTT. It is translated as CASSPGLAEGTDTQYF. The chain combines TRBV19 with TRBJ2-3, with 10 positions matching TRBD2. The junction had 6 bases not matched to a gene; V was cut back by 5 bases and J by 1 base. The CDR3 loop spans 16 amino acids. Germline V gives CDR1 LNHDA, CDR2 SQIVND (reference sequence).

This clone has only one observation. This chain links TRBV4-3 with TRBJ2-7; 12 bases match TRBD1. Germline CDR1 LGHNA, CDR2 YSLEER. The CDR3 is made up of 17 amino acids. The J segment lost 7 bases and the V segment lost 0 bases, leaving 10 bases of the junction unmatched. In nucleotides, the CDR3 is TGCGCCAGCAGCCAAGATCGGAGGGACAGGGGGCAAAAAGAGCAGTACTTC. Protein sequence: CASSQDRRDRGQKEQYF.

This chain connects TRBV6-5 to TRBJ2-5; 7 positions agree with TRBD2. Germline V gene lookup returns CDR1 MNHEY and CDR2 SVGAGI. This CDR3 region has 15 residues. Losses at the gene ends were 5 bases for V and 1 base for J; bases not matched to a gene: 7. The CDR3: CASSQVLAIQETQYF. The CDR3, as DNA: TGTGCCAGCAGTCAAGTACTAGCGATCCAAGAGACCCAGTACTTC.

The chain has TRBV5-1 and TRBJ1-2; D not certain. This CDR3 is built from 14 residues. V was trimmed by 1 base and J by 7 bases, leaving 14 bases between them. Per germline, CDR1 SGHRS and CDR2 YFSETQ. DNA of the CDR3: TGCGCCAGCAGCTTGTATCAGGAAGAAGGTGGCTACACCTTC. Its protein product is CASSLYQEEGGYTF.

The rearrangement links TRBV7-2 to TRBJ2-2; D possibly uses TRBD1 or TRBD2 (5 bases each). Germline-derived CDR1 and CDR2 are SGHTA and FQGNSA. This CDR3 comprises 15 residues. V was clipped by 1 base and J by 5 bases, with 11 bases between them. In DNA form, the CDR3 reads TGTGCCAGCAGCTTAGGGGACCCAAGGACCGGGGAGCTGTTTTTT. This gives the protein CASSLGDPRTGELFF. Variable domain in full (rest from reference TRBV7-2 and TRBJ2-2): GAGVSQSPSNKVTEKGKDVELRCDPISGHTALYWYRQSLGQGLEFLIYFQGNSAPDKSGLPSDRFSAERTGGSVSTLTIQRTQQEDSAVYLCASSLGDPRTGELFFGEGSRLTVL.

The chain links TRBV9 to TRBJ2-3, with D unclear. Trimming removed 4 bases from V and 6 bases from J, with 21 bases in between. Per the germline V gene, CDR1 is SGDLS and CDR2 is YYNGEE. CDR3 length: 16 residues. The chain's CDR3 is CASSPQTGPQGDTQYF. Here the CDR3 DNA reads TGTGCCAGCAGCCCTCAGACCGGGCCCCAAGGTGATACGCAGTATTTT.

The chain has TRBV7-2 and TRBJ1-5, with a tentative D call TRBD1 (5 bases). With 4 bases removed from V and 2 bases from J, the gap between germline ends came to 18 bases. Germline V gives CDR1 SGHTA, CDR2 FQGNSA. The CDR3 runs to 17 residues. CDR3 bases: TGTGCCAGCAGCTCCTGGAGGGCAGGGAGCGGCAATCAGCCCCAGCATTTT. It is translated as CASSSWRAGSGNQPQHF.

This clone was seen many times. This chain uses TRBV7-9 with TRBJ1-2; maybe TRBD1 (6 bases). The CDR3 covers 14 residues. V was clipped by 11 bases and J by 1 base, with 17 bases between them. Per the germline V gene, CDR1 is SEHNR and CDR2 is FQNEAQ (reference sequence). The CDR3 loop is CAAQGGGGNYGYTF. Written as DNA, the CDR3 is TGTGCCGCTCAAGGTGGAGGGGGTAACTATGGCTACACCTTC.

This clone was found a few times. The chain employs TRBV5-1 and TRBJ1-1, with TRBD1 as a possible D gene (5 bases). Per the germline V gene, CDR1 is SGHRS and CDR2 is YFSETQ. The CDR3 length is 13 residues. Trimming took 8 bases from V and 5 from J, leaving 16 bases between them. As DNA, the CDR3 is TGCGCCAGTAAAGAGGGGTCGGGGACTGAAGCTTTCTTT. Translated: CASKEGSGTEAFF.

The chain uses TRBV7-6 and TRBJ1-5; 8 nucleotides align to TRBD1. V shed 3 bases, J shed 0 bases, and the junction held 7 bases outside the gene matches. The length of the CDR3 is 17 residues. The germline CDR1 and CDR2 sequences are SGHVS and FNYEAQ. The CDR3 coding sequence is TGTGCCAGCAGCTTCGGCAGGGGGCTCAATAGCAATCAGCCCCAGCATTTT. Its translation: CASSFGRGLNSNQPQHF.

The chain is built from TRBV7-2 and TRBJ2-2, with 8 bases matching TRBD2. J was trimmed by 0 bases and V by 7 bases; bases with no gene match: 7. The CDR3 has 16 amino acids. Germline V lookup: CDR1 SGHTA, CDR2 FQGNSA. CDR3 sequence (DNA): TGTGCCAGCACCCCCGGGGGGGCCTCGAACACCGGGGAGCTGTTTTTT. This codes for CASTPGGASNTGELFF.